This TCR beta chain was identified during a study of T-cell reconstitution after alpha-beta-depleted transplantation in children. This CDR3 contains 14 residues. CDR1 is SNHLY, CDR2 FYNNEI, per germline. V was cut by 6 bases and J by 5 bases, with 16 bases left in between. For TCRbeta, the library was prepared with unique molecular identifiers. TCRdb re-called the PCR reads with MiXCR, one entry per CDR3 protein. The sample has roughly 220,000 distinct CDR3 sequences, around 9.7% seen once. This clonotype has at least ten counts. The chain uses TRBV2 and TRBJ1-2; TRBD1 might be the D (6 bases). The sequencing used PBMCs from the stem cell graft donor, collected from the stem cell graft. The sequence derives from a human donor who donated a stem cell graft to a child with SCID. CDR3 residues: CASRKDRNLYGYTF. The CDR3 region has the DNA TGTGCCAGCAGGAAAGACAGGAATCTATATGGCTACACCTTC.